This TCR beta chain was captured by sequencing in a study of response to subunit inactivated influenza vaccine. TCRdb reanalysed the RT-PCR reads using MiXCR and keeps one entry per CDR3 protein. The sample shows 530,000 or so distinct CDR3 sequences, over 25% of them seen only once. This clonotype was observed many times. Germline V lookup: CDR1 SGHTA, CDR2 FQGNSA. Trimming left V 0 bases short and J 4 bases short, with 10 bases between. This CDR3 has 15 residues. The source was CD4+ T cells sorted from PBMCs, collected about 5 days after vaccination. The receptor's source is a man aged 45 to 65 who received an inactivated influenza vaccine. The chain links TRBV7-2 to TRBJ2-1; TRBD1 or TRBD2 may be the D gene (5 bases each). The CDR3 here is CASSLAAGTYNEQFF. The CDR3 region has the DNA TGTGCCAGCAGCTTAGCGGCAGGGACGTACAATGAGCAGTTCTTC.